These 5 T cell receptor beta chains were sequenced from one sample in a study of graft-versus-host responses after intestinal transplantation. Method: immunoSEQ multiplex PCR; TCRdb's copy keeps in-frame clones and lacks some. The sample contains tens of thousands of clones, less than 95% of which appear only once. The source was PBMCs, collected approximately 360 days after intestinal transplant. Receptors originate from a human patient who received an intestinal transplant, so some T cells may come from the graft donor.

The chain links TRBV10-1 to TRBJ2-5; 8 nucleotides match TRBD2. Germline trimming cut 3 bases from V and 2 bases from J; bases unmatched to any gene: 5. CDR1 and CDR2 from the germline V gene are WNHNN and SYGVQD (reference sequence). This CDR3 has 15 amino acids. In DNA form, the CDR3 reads TGCGCCAGCAGTGATCCGCGGGAGGATCAAGAGACCCAGTACTTC. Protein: CASSDPREDQETQYF.

The CDR3 region is CASSFGTGPYEQYF. CDR3 DNA sequence: TGTGCCAGCAGCTTTGGGACAGGGCCCTACGAGCAGTACTTC. The rearrangement uses TRBV5-6 and TRBJ2-7; 9 bases map to TRBD1. V lost 2 bases and J lost 2; bases outside the gene matches: 2. Germline V gene sequence: CDR1 SGHDT, CDR2 YYEEEE. The CDR3 has 14 residues. Full variable domain (remainder filled in from reference TRBV5-6 and TRBJ2-7): DAGVTQSPTHLIKTRGQQVTLRCSPKSGHDTVSWYQQALGQGPQFIFQYYEEEERQRGNFPDRFSGHQFPNYSSELNVNALLLGDSALYLCASSFGTGPYEQYFGPGTRLTVT.

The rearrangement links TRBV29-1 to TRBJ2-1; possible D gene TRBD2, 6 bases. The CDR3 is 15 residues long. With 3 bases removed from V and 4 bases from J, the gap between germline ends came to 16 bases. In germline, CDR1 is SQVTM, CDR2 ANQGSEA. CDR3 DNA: TGCAGCGTTGACGGGGGAAGCATACGATACAATGAGCAGTTCTTC. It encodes CSVDGGSIRYNEQFF.

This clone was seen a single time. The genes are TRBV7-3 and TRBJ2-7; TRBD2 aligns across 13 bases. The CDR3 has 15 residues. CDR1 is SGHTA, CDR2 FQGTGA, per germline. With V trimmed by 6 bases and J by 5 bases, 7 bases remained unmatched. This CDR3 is CASRGRTSGSNEQYF. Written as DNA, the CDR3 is TGTGCCAGCAGGGGTCGGACTAGCGGGAGCAACGAGCAGTACTTC.

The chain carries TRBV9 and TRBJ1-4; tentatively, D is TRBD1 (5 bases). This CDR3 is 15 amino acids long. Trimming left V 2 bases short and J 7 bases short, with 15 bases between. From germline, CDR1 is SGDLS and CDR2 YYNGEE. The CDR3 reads CASSVEGRESEKLFF. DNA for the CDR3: TGTGCCAGCAGCGTGGAGGGCAGGGAGAGTGAAAAACTGTTTTTT.